The entry below describes one T cell receptor beta chain. This sample stems from a study of blood T cell repertoires in COVID-19. Study-wide context: Samples came from the United States, Italy and Spain, spanning acute and convalescent COVID-19. PBMCs, B-cell-depleted T cells, or T cells were the source of the cDNA or gDNA that made up the material.

The CDR3 contains 14 residues. Trimming took 4 bases from V and 4 from J; bases not matched to a gene: 5. Germline V gene lookup returns CDR1 SGHDT and CDR2 YYEEEE. Original processing methods: Reference gene primers were amplified, and this amplification served to estimate nucleated cell counts. Some clones are missing from TCRdb's copy, which holds only in-frame ones; the method was immunoSEQ multiplex PCR. The V and J calls and clone size come from that table; D and trimming were worked out from the DNA. The profile shows roughly 140,000 clones, 81% of them singletons. The rearrangement links TRBV5-6 to TRBJ1-2; 9 positions agree with TRBD1. The sequenced material came from peripheral blood. The TCR comes from a human donor in a cohort sampled during active COVID-19. CDR3 nucleotides: TGTGCCAGCAGCGCAGGGACAGGGAGCTATGGCTACACCTTC. Amino acid sequence: CASSAGTGSYGYTF.